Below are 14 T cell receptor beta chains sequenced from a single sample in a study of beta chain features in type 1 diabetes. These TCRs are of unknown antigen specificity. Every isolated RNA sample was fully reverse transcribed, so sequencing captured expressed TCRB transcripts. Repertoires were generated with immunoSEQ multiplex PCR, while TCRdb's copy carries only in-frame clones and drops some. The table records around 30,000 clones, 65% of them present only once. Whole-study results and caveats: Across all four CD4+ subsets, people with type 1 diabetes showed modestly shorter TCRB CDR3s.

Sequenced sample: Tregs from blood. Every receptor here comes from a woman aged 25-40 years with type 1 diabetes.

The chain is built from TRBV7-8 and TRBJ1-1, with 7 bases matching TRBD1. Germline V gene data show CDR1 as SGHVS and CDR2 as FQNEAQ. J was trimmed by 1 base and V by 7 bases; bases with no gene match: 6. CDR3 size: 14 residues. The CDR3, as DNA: TGTGCCAGCATCAGGGGGGTATCGAACACTGAAGCTTTCTTT. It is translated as CASIRGVSNTEAFF.

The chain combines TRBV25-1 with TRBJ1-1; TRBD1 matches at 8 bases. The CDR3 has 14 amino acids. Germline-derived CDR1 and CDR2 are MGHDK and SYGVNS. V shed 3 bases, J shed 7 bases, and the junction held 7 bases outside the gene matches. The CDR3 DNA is TGTGCCAGCAGTGATTGGACAGGGAGTAATGAAGCTTTCTTT. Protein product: CASSDWTGSNEAFF.

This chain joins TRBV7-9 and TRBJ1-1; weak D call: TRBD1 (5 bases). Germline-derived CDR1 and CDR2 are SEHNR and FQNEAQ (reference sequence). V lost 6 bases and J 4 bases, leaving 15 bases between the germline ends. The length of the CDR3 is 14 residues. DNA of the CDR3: TGTGCCAGCAGTTTCCAGGGTGAGTCCACTGAAGCTTTCTTT. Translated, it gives CASSFQGESTEAFF.

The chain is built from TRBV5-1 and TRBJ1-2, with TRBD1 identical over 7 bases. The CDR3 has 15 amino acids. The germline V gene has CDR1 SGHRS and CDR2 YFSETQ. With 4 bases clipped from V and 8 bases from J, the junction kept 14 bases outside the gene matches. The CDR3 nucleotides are TGCGCCAGCAGCCCCGGGGACAGATTTTTGAGGGGCTACACCTTC. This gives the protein CASSPGDRFLRGYTF. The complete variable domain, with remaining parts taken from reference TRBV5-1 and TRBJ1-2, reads KAGVTQTPRYLIKTRGQQVTLSCSPISGHRSVSWYQQTPGQGLQFLFEYFSETQRNKGNFPGRFSGRQFSNSRSEMNVSTLELGDSALYLCASSPGDRFLRGYTFGSGTRLTVV.

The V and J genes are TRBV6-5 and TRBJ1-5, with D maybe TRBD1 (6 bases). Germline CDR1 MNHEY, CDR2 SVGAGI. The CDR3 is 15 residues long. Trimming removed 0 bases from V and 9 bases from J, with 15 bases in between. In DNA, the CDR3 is TGTGCCAGCAGTTACTCTTACAGGGACGACCGGCCCCAGCATTTT. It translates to CASSYSYRDDRPQHF.

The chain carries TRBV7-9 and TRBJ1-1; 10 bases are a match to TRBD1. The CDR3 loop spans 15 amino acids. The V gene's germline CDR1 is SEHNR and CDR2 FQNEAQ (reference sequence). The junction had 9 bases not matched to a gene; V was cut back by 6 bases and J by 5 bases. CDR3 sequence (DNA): TGTGCCAGCAGGTCCAGACAGGGGGCAAGAACTGAAGCTTTCTTT. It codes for CASRSRQGARTEAFF.

CDR3 region: CASSQNTGSEAFF. The DNA for the CDR3 is TGTGCCAGCAGTCAGAACACAGGATCTGAAGCTTTCTTT. V and J are TRBV6-6 and TRBJ1-1; TRBD1 might be the D (5 bases). Germline V gives CDR1 MNHNY, CDR2 SVGAGI (reference sequence). The V gene lost 5 bases and the J gene lost 6 bases, with 13 bases spanning the gap. This CDR3 has 13 residues.

The CDR3 DNA reads TGTGCCAGCTCTACCAATAGCGGCCGTAACACTGAAGCTTTCTTT. Encoded protein: CASSTNSGRNTEAFF. This rearrangement joins TRBV18 to TRBJ1-1; D gene ambiguous. The CDR3 is 15 amino acids. Germline CDR1 is KGHSH and CDR2 is LQKENI. V lost 6 bases, J lost 2 bases, and 16 bases lay in between.

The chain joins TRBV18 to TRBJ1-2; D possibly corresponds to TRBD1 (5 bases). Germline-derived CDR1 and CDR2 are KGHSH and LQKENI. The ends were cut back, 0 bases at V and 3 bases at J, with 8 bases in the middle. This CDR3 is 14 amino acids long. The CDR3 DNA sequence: TGTGCCAGCTCACCACCGAGCAGGGACTATGGCTACACCTTC. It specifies CASSPPSRDYGYTF.

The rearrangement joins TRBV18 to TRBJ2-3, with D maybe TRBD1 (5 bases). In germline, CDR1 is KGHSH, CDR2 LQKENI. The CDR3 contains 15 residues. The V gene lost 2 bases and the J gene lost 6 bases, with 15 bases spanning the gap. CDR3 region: CASSPGQGSSDTQYF. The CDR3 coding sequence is TGTGCCAGCTCACCAGGTCAGGGATCAAGCGATACGCAGTATTTT.

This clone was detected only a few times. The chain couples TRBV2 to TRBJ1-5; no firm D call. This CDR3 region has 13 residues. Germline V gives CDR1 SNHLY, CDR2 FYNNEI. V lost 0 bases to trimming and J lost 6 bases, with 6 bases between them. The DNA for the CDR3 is TGTGCCAGCAGTGAAGCGGCAGGTCAGCCCCAGCATTTT. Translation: CASSEAAGQPQHF.

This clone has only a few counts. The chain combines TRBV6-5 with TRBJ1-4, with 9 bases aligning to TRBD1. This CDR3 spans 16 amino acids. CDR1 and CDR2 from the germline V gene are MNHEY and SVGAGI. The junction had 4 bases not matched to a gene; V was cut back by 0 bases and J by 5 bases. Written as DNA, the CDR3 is TGTGCCAGCAGTTACTCGACAGGGACAGGGAATGAAAAACTGTTTTTT. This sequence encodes CASSYSTGTGNEKLFF.

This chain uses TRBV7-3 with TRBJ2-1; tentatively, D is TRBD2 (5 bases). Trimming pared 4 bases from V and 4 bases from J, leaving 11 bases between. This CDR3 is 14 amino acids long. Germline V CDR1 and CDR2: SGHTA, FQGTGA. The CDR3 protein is CASSSRTVYNEQFF. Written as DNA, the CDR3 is TGTGCCAGCAGCTCCCGGACTGTATACAATGAGCAGTTCTTC.

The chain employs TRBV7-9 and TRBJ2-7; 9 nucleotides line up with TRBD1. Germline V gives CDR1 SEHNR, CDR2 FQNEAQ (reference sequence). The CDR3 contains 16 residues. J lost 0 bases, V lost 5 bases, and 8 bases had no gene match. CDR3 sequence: CASSRPGQGSSYEQYF. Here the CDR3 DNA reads TGTGCCAGCAGCCGACCGGGACAGGGAAGCTCCTACGAGCAGTACTTC.